This section outlines one T cell receptor (beta chain) sequence together with its context. Measured with immunoSEQ multiplex PCR; TCRdb has only the in-frame clones, and not every one. The data contain some 520,000 clones, 80% to 90% of them seen just once; the ten biggest clones take up about 1%. Trimming removed 1 base at V and 4 bases at J, with 14 bases between. Per the germline V gene, CDR1 is LNHDA and CDR2 is SQIVND (reference sequence). The CDR3 totals 15 residues. Enrolment of Seattle patients took place during active infection, and they were followed longitudinally. This record comes from a study of blood T cell repertoires in COVID-19.

The clonotype originates from a man aged 18 to 35 with COVID-19, enrolled during active disease. This chain joins TRBV19 and TRBJ2-7, with a possible D match to TRBD1 (5 bases). Sequencing input: peripheral blood. The CDR3, as DNA: TGTGCCAGTAGTATAGCCCCGACAGACTTATACGAGCAGTACTTC. Translation gives CASSIAPTDLYEQYF.